The clone carrying this T cell receptor beta chain was seen just once. This sample is drawn from a study of blood T cell repertoires in COVID-19. Study information: Both acute and convalescent COVID-19 samples were obtained from the United States, Italy and Spain. The analysed material was cDNA or gDNA that came from T cells, B-cell-depleted T cells, or PBMCs.

CDR1 and CDR2 (germline): MNHEY, SVGAGI. V gave up 7 bases and J gave up 5 bases, with 9 bases separating them. The CDR3 is 12 residues long. As originally analysed: Scientists estimated how many nucleated cells there were by amplifying reference gene primers. Using immunoSEQ multiplex PCR, the repertoire was profiled, and TCRdb retains in-frame clones only, with some absent. Clone size and V and J calls were adopted from that table, with D and trimming inferred from the DNA. This table holds under 8,000 clones, 80% to 90% found once. The material sequenced was peripheral blood. The chain employs TRBV6-5 and TRBJ1-5, with D uncertain. This clonotype was obtained from a man aged 65 to 79 with active COVID-19. CDR3 DNA sequence: TGTGCCAGCACCGGGTTCGATCAGCCCCAGCATTTT. Its translation is CASTGFDQPQHF.